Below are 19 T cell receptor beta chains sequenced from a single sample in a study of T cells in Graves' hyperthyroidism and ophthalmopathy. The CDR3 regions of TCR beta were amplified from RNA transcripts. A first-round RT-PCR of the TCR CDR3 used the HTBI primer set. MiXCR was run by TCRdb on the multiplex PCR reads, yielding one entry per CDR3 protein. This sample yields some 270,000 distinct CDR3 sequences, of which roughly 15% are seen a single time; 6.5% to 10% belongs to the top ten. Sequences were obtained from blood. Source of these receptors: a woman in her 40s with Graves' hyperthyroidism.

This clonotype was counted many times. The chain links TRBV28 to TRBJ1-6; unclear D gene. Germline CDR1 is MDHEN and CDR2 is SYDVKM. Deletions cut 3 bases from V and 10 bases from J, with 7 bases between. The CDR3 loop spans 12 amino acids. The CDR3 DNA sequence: TGTGCCAGCAGTTTTGTTGGATCACCCCTCCACTTT. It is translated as CASSFVGSPLHF.

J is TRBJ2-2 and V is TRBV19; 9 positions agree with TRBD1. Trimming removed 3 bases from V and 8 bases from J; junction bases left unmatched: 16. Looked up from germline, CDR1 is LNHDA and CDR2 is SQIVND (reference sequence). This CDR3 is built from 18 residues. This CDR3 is CASSMLRRGTGFLGELFF. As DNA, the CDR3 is TGTGCCAGTAGTATGCTGCGACGCGGGACAGGGTTCCTAGGGGAGCTGTTTTTT.

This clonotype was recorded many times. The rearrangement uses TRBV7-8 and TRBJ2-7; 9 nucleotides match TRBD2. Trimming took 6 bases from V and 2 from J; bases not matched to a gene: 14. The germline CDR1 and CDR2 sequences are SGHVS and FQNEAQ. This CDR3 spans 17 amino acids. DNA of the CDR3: TGTGCCAGCAGTTCTACTGCTGGACTAGCGAATCCCTACGAGCAGTACTTC. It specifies CASSSTAGLANPYEQYF.

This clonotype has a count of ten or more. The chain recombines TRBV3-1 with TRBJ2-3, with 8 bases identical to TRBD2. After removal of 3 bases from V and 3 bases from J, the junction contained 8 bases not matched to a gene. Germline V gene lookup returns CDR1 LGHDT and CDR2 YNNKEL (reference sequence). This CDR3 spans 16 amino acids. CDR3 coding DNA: TGTGCCAGCAGCCAGGGGTCCAGCGGGAGAACAGATACGCAGTATTTT. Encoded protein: CASSQGSSGRTDTQYF.

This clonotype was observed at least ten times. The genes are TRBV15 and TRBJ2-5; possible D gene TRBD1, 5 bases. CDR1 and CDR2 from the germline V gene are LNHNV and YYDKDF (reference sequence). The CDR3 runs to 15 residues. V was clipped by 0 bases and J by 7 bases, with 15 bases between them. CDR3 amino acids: CATSRDRAGEGTQYF. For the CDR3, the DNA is TGTGCCACCAGCAGAGACAGGGCAGGAGAAGGGACCCAGTACTTC.

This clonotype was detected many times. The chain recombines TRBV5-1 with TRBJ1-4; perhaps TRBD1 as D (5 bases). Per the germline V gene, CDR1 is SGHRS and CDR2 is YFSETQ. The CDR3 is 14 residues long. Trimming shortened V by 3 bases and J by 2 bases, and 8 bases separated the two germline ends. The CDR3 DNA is TGCGCCAGCAGCTCGGACACTACTAATGAAAAACTGTTTTTT. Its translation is CASSSDTTNEKLFF. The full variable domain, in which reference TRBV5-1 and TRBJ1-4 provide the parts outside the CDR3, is KAGVTQTPRYLIKTRGQQVTLSCSPISGHRSVSWYQQTPGQGLQFLFEYFSETQRNKGNFPGRFSGRQFSNSRSEMNVSTLELGDSALYLCASSSDTTNEKLFFGSGTQLSVL.

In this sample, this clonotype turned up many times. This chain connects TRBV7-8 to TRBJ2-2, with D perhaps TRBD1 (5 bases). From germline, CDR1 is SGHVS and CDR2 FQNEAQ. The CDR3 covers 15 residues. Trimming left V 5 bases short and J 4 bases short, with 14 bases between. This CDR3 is CASSPRQMVTGELFF. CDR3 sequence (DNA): TGTGCCAGCAGCCCCCGACAGATGGTCACCGGGGAGCTGTTTTTT.

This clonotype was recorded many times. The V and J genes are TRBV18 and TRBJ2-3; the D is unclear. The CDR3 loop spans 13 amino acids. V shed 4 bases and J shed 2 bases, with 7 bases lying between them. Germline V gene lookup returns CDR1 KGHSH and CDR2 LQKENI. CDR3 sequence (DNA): TGTGCCAGCTCACAGCCCTCCACAGATACGCAGTATTTT. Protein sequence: CASSQPSTDTQYF.

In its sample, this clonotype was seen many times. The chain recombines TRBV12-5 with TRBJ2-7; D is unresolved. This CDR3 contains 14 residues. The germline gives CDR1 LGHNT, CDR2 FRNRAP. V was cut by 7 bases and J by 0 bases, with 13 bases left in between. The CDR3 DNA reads TGTGCTAGTGCCAAGACTGTGATCTCCTACGAGCAGTACTTC. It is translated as CASAKTVISYEQYF.

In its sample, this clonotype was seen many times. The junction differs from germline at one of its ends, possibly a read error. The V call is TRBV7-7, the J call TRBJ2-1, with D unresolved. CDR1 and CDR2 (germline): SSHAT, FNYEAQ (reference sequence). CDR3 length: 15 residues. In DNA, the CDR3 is TGTGCTAGCAGCCAAAGTGTGGGGAACTACAATGAGCAGTTCTTC. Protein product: CASSQSVGNYNEQFF.

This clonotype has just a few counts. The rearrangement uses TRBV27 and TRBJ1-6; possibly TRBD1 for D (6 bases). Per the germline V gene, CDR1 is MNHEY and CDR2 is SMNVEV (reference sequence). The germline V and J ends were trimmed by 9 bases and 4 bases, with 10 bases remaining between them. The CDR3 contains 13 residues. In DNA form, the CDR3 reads TGTGCCAGTCGACAGGCATATAATTCACCCCTCCACTTT. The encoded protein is CASRQAYNSPLHF.

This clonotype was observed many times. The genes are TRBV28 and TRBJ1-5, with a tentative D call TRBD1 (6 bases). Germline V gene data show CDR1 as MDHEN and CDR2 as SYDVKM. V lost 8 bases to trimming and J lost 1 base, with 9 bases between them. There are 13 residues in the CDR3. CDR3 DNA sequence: TGTGCCAGCGACCAGGGGAGCAATCAGCCCCAGCATTTT. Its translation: CASDQGSNQPQHF.

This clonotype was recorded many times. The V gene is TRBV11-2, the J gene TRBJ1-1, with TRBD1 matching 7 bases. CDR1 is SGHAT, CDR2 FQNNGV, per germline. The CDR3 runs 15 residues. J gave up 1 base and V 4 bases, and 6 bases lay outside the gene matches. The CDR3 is CASSSERQGNTEAFF. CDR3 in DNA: TGTGCCAGCAGCTCCGAGCGACAGGGGAACACTGAAGCTTTCTTT.

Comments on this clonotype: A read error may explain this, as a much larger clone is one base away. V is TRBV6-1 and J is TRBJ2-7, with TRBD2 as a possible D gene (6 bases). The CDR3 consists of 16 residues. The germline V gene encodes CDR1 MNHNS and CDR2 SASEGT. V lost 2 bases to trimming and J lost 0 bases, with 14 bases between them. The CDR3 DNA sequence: TGTGCCAGCAGTGAATTAAGGGACTCAAGCTCCTACGAGCAGTACTTC. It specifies CASSELRDSSSYEQYF.

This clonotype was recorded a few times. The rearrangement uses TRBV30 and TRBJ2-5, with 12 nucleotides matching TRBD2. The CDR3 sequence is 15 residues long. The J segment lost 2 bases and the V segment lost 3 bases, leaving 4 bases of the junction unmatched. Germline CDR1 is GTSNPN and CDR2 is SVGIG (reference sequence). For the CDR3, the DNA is TGTGCCTGGAGGACAGGACTAGCGGGACAAGAGACCCAGTACTTC. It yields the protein CAWRTGLAGQETQYF.

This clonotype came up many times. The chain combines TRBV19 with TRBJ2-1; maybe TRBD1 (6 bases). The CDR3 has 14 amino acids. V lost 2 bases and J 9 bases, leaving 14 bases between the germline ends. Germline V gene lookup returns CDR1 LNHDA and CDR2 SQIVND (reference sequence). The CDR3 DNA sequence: TGTGCCAGTAGTATATACGCAGGGGCCGCTGAGCAGTTCTTC. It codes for CASSIYAGAAEQFF.

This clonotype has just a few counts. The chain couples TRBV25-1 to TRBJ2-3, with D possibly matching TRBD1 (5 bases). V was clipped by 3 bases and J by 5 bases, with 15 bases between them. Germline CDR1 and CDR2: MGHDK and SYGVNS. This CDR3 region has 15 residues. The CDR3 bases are TGTGCCAGCAGTGATAGCTCGCGGCAGGGAGATACGCAGTATTTT. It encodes CASSDSSRQGDTQYF.

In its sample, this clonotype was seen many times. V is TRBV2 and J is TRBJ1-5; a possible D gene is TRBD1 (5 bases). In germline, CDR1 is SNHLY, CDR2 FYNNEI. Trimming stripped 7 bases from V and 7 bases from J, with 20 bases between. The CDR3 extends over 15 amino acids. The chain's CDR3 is CASTPGSGGAQPQHF. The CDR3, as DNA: TGTGCCAGCACCCCCGGGAGTGGGGGAGCCCAGCCCCAGCATTTT.

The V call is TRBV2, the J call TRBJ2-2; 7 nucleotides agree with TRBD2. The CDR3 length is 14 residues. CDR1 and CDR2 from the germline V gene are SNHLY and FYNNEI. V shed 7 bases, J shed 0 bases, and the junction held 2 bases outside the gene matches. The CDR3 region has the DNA TGTGCCAGCAAGACTAGCTCGAACACCGGGGAGCTGTTTTTT. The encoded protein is CASKTSSNTGELFF.